The following is a T cell receptor (beta chain) sequence with its context. This clonotype came up a few times. Its antigen remains undetermined. Base qualities are missing; no much larger clone stands one base away. The data are from a study of blood T cells in healthy people across ages (dated by TCRdb to the mid-2010s). For the study in its entirety: In model experiments, roughly one uniquely barcoded TCR beta cDNA molecule per two T cells was captured by template switching. To avoid experimental bias, donors of different ages were randomly spread across the sequencing lanes. To track age-related changes in TCR beta repertoire diversity, the study relied on deep sequencing normalized with unique cDNA molecular identifiers. Donors were grouped into four age groups: young (average approximately 16 years), middle-aged (39), aged (around 56) and long-lived (about 90). Two additional independent replicas of 1 million unique cDNA reads from the same blood draw were analyzed for two donors (one aged 18 to 29 and one aged 80 or older). General findings and caveats noted by the study authors: Because donor CMV infection status was unknown, age-related changes in expanded clonotypes were potentially confounded. Bulk unsorted PBMC profiling prevented conclusive comparison of naive and antigen-experienced compartments. Compared with the aged group, more naive CD4+ T cells, fewer expanded clones and increased TCR diversity were shown by the long-lived group, suggesting age selection. Observed TCR beta diversity per million T cells fell roughly linearly with age, and a significant reduction was already apparent by age roughly 41. A strong correlation was found between observed TCR beta diversity and the percentage of naive T cells measured by flow cytometry. Estimates of total diversity based on one million sequenced T cells were regarded as lower bounds and as underestimates.

The donors were 40 or so Caucasian individuals from Russia, aged roughly 6 to 90 years, who were systemically healthy. Each donor gave about 9.8 milliliters of peripheral blood, drawn into EDTA-treated Vacutainer tubes. Ficoll-Paque density-gradient centrifugation was used to isolate PBMCs, with at least 6.5 million per sample. Total RNA, at least 5.5 micrograms per sample, was extracted from PBMCs with Trizol reagent. Naive CD45RAhigh/CD27high T cell percentages were measured by flow cytometry on a PBMC aliquot from every donor. The protocol used for the library was 5' RACE. The data were produced on an Illumina HiSeq 2500. A second 7 to 11 cycle PCR used a sample-barcoded 5' primer and a J-beta primer mix. A template-switch 5' adaptor carrying 12 random nucleotides introduced a unique molecular identifier onto each TCR beta cDNA molecule. Each sample yielded at least 2.5 million CDR3-containing paired-end reads. All of the RNA was converted into first-strand cDNA using the Mint cDNA synthesis kit, with a TRBC-specific oligonucleotide serving as the primer. After uracil-DNA glycosylase treatment, a first 18-cycle PCR used universal primers M1SS and BC2_uni_R on all cDNA. The study's own analysis went as follows. For normalization, 1 million high-quality reads, each with a distinct molecular identifier, were randomly selected from each sample. Reads with shared molecular identifiers were discarded instead of being binned into consensus sequences. MiTCR, with a Q25 quality threshold and the strictest error-elimination algorithm, was used for CDR3 identification, clonotype clustering and error correction. A nonparametric unseen species model with Euler transformation was used to estimate a lower bound on total TCR beta diversity. In TCRdb, the public reads were trimmed at Q25 with fastp and aligned with MiXCR, with productive beta chains retained. Under each unique CDR3 protein, matching rows form one entry showing the most common genes and DNA. TCRdb, not the authors, supplied the V and J calls. This sample has fewer than 2,000,000 distinct CDR3 sequences in its table, and about 31% of those were observed once. The top ten clonotypes cover 10% to 12% of the sample.

This receptor was identified in a woman aged 25-40 years in good health. Sequencing was performed on blood.

At the DNA level, the sequence is TGTGCCAGCCAAAGGGGAGGGCCGGATACGCAGTATTTT. It encodes CASQRGGPDTQYF. This sequence uses TRBV6-5 and TRBJ2-3; 7 bases in between match TRBD2. The germline V end is reduced by 8 bases and the J end by 6 bases; junction bases left unmatched: 8. CDR1 and CDR2 were assigned from the germline V gene as MNHEY and SVGAGI. From the cysteine up to the phenylalanine, the CDR3 has a length of 13 residues. Only the CDR3 portion is preserved as DNA: 39 bases, with reading frame beginning at the first base.